Listed below are T cell receptor beta chains from one sample, sequenced in a study of T cells in Graves' hyperthyroidism and ophthalmopathy. TCRdb redid the calling of the multiplex PCR reads with MiXCR, one entry per CDR3 protein. The sample has 330,000 or so distinct CDR3 sequences, 18% seen once. The sequenced sample was blood. The receptors derive from a woman between 40 and 50 years old with Graves' ophthalmopathy. Both conserved end residues are trimmed from each CDR3.

J	V	CDR3
TRBJ2-5	TRBV5-1	ASSLGGPRGRETQY
TRBJ2-7	TRBV28	ASRRTGAVFSPEQY
TRBJ2-7	TRBV27	ASSLSQVSSHEQY
TRBJ2-2	TRBV5-1	ASSSGLAGAPLTGELF
TRBJ1-5	TRBV27	ARSHSGQGNQPQH
TRBJ1-1	TRBV6-2/TRBV6-3	ASSYPRLNTEAS
TRBJ2-6	TRBV6-5	ASSYARSGANVLT
TRBJ2-7	TRBV27	ASSGRYSGSYEQY
TRBJ1-5	TRBV20-1	SAPDRGLSQPQH
TRBJ2-7	TRBV28	ASSPTVYEQY
TRBJ1-1	TRBV20-1	SARGGSTNTEAF
TRBJ1-5	TRBV18	ASSPGRGGQPQH
TRBJ2-5	TRBV28	ASSPQGARQETQY
TRBJ2-7	TRBV11-2	ASSLGAGRNYEQY
TRBJ1-1	TRBV6-4	ASNPTTAMNTEAF
TRBJ2-7	TRBV6-1	ASRERGSASYEQY
TRBJ2-5	TRBV6-2/TRBV6-3	ASSYGVAVYQETQY
TRBJ2-2	TRBV5-1	ASRLGREITGELS
TRBJ1-5	TRBV30	AWSARALQPQH
TRBJ2-2	TRBV3-1	ASSRGGSAGELF
TRBJ2-2	TRBV7-2	ASSPTGASTGELF
TRBJ2-5	TRBV9	ASSVDPYQETQY
TRBJ2-7	TRBV20-1	SARSSASSYEQY
TRBJ2-7	TRBV30	AWSVLGLAGGPGEQY
TRBJ1-2	TRBV10-2	ASSESGRANGYT
TRBJ1-3	TRBV6-2/TRBV6-3	ASSYDPGSGTGSGNTIY